The clone carrying this T cell receptor beta chain appeared a few times. No antigen is known for it. Researchers used 5'RACE with constant-segment primers to make TCR alpha and TCR beta cDNA libraries that carry sample barcodes and UMIs. TCRdb independently ran MiXCR on the 5' RACE reads; one entry per CDR3 protein. The sample holds 300,000 or so distinct CDR3 sequences; more than 15% are singletons and the top ten take 22%. Trimming cost V 7 bases and J 9 bases; bases outside gene matches: 14. The CDR3 runs to 15 residues. Germline V CDR1 and CDR2: SGHVS, FQNEAQ. These data originate in a study of T-cell memory formation after mild COVID-19. Study-wide results and caveats: Whether day 37 second-wave clones are SARS-CoV-2-specific was not confirmed. Cross-reactive memory seemingly joined, as some responding clones were found in pre-infection memory. Among contracting clones, CD4+ were mainly CM/EM and CD8+ enriched in EMRA.

J is TRBJ2-7 and V is TRBV7-8; 11 positions match TRBD2. Material for sequencing was PBMCs or a T cell subset sorted from them (not recorded which). The clonotype was recovered from a man between 18 and 29 years old who had mild COVID-19 (a few samples of this study predate the infection). Cell type and time point are not known. The CDR3 reads CASTQRRLAGGRQYF. In nucleotides, the CDR3 is TGTGCCAGCACCCAACGGAGGCTAGCGGGGGGCCGGCAGTACTTC.